Listed here is a single T cell receptor (beta chain). Its specificity is unknown. This specimen comes from a study of OX40 agonist ivuxolimab in advanced cancers. The method was immunoSEQ multiplex PCR; TCRdb's version includes in-frame clones alone and lacks a portion of them. Among 30,000 to 40,000 clones listed, around 90% were seen once. Study-level findings and limits: The average count of expanded clones was higher among CD8+ T cells than among CD4+.

From germline, CDR1 is LGHNT and CDR2 FRNRAP. The CDR3 consists of 12 residues. The ends were cut back, 7 bases at V and 5 bases at J, with 12 bases in the middle. Sample: CD4+ or CD8+ T cells sorted from blood, taken in a trial of the OX40 agonist ivuxolimab. The source of this sequence is an adult with an advanced solid tumor such as melanoma, head and neck, liver or kidney cancer. The chain combines TRBV12-5 with TRBJ2-7, with D perhaps TRBD1 or TRBD2 (5 bases each). The CDR3 spells CASARGDDEQYF. The CDR3 region has the DNA TGTGCTAGTGCTCGAGGGGATGACGAGCAGTACTTC.